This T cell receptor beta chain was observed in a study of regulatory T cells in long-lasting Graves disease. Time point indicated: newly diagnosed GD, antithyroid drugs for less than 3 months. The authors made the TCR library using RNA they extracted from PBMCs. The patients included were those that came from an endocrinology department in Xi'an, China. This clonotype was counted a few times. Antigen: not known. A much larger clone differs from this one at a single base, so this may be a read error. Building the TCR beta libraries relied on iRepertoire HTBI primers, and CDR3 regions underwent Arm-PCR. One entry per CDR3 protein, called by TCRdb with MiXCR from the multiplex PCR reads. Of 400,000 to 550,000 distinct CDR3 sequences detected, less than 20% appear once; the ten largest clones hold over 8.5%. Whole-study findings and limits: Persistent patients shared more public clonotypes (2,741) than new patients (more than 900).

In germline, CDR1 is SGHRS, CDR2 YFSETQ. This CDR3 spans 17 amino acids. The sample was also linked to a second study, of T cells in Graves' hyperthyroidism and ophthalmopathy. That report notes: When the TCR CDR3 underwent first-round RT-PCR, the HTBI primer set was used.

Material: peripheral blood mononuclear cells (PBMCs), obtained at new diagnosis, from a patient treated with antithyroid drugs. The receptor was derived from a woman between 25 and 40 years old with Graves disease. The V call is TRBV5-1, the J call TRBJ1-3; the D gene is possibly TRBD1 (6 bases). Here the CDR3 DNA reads TGCGCCAGCAGCCAGGAAGGGACACCTCGTTCTGGAAGCACCATATATTTT. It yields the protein CASSQEGTPRSGSTIYF. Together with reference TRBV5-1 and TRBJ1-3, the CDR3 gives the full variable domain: KAGVTQTPRYLIKTRGQQVTLSCSPISGHRSVSWYQQTPGQGLQFLFEYFSETQRNKGNFPGRFSGRQFSNSRSEMNVSTLELGDSALYLCASSQEGTPRSGSTIYFGEGSWLTVV.